This T cell receptor (beta chain) was obtained from a study of blood T cells in healthy people across ages. Overall study results and limits: Among T cells, TCR beta diversity per million cells dropped roughly linearly as age rose. Diversity was higher, and naive CD4+ cells more numerous, in long-lived donors than in aged donors.

CDR1 is MNHNS and CDR2 is SASEGT in the germline V gene. V shed 9 bases and J 7 bases; nucleotides not matched to a gene: 28. CDR3 length: 19 residues. About this clonotype: The target antigen is unknown.

PCR was performed a second time for about 6 to 12 cycles using a sample-barcoded 5' primer and a J-beta primer mix. Each cDNA molecule, via a template-switch adaptor with 12 random nucleotides, was tagged. Each CDR3 protein is one row after TCRdb ran MiXCR on the 5' RACE reads. The data show around 580,000 distinct CDR3 sequences, 47% seen once. The J gene is TRBJ2-7, the V gene TRBV6-1; TRBD2 agrees at 9 bases. The clonotype comes from an elderly man in good health. The sample taken for sequencing was blood. The CDR3 DNA sequence: TGTGCCAGTAGCAAGCACAAATTTCAGCGGGAGGCCTCATACAATGAGCAGTACTTC. It yields the protein CASSKHKFQREASYNEQYF.